Listed below are T cell receptor beta chains from one sample, sequenced in a study of blood T cell repertoires in COVID-19. Produced via immunoSEQ multiplex PCR; TCRdb's table is partial and in-frame only. The data contain over 45,000 clones, roughly 90% of them singletons. The sample was peripheral blood. The receptor set was obtained from a man between 45 and 60 years old with acute or convalescent COVID-19. CDR3s include the opening cysteine and the closing phenylalanine or tryptophan.

cdr3_aa j_call v_call
CASSPSGIEQFF TRBJ2-1 TRBV14
CATSDLQGGYQETQYF TRBJ2-5 TRBV24-1
CASSPKYSATNEKLFF TRBJ1-4 TRBV14
CASSETYSPLHF TRBJ1-6 TRBV14
CASSEVTGNQPQHF TRBJ1-5 TRBV2
CASSPRGRGDGYTF TRBJ1-2 TRBV21-1
CAITDTSGSTREQFF TRBJ2-1 TRBV10-3
CASSESFRGLAGEQFF TRBJ2-1 TRBV25-1
CASSPSTGGHPYGYTF TRBJ1-2 TRBV7-6
CASSFRGQYNSPLHF TRBJ1-6 TRBV7-9
CASSYDRASTDTQYF TRBJ2-3 TRBV6-4
CASSLGRTGVNTGELFF TRBJ2-2 TRBV5-6
CASSPLIGDIYGYTF TRBJ1-2 TRBV5-5
CASGLALAGGRNEQFF TRBJ2-1 TRBV12-5
CASSFSREGDGYANSPLHF TRBJ1-6 TRBV5-1
CASSPDRGYQPQHF TRBJ1-5 TRBV6-5
CASSSWVAAQETQYF TRBJ2-5 TRBV7-2
CASSRMTGPTEAFF TRBJ1-1 TRBV3-1/TRBV3-2
CASRAPGTSGSGANVLTF TRBJ2-6 TRBV5-1
CASSFGRPEAFF TRBJ1-1 TRBV11-2
CAWSPQPLQGDVF TRBJ1-2 TRBV30
CASSQGTGRWDGYTF TRBJ1-2 TRBV3-1/TRBV3-2
CASRPGLAHSYEQYF TRBJ2-7 TRBV11-2
CASSLSSVGGDGYTF TRBJ1-2 TRBV5-1
CASSLNGLAGGPFPFEQYF TRBJ2-7 TRBV5-5
CASSLGVSRGSWTNEQFF TRBJ2-1 TRBV7-7